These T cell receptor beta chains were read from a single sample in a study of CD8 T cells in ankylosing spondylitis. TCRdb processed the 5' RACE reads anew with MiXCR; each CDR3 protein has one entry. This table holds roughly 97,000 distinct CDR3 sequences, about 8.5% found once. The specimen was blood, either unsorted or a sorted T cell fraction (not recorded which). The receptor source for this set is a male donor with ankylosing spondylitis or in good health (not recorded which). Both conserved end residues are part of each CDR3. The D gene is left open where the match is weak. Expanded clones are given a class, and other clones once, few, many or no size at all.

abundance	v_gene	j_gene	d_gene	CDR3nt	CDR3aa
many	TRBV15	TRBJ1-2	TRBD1	TGTGCCACCAGCGTCCGGACAGGGGGCGACTATGGCTACACCTTC	CATSVRTGGDYGYTF
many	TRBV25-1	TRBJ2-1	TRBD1	TGTGCCAGCAGTGAATTCAAAGGGGGCCGATCCTACAATGAGCAGTTCTTC	CASSEFKGGRSYNEQFF
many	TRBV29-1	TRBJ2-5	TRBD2	TGCAGCGGATCAGGACTAGCGGGAGGGGGAGAGACCCAGTACTTC	CSGSGLAGGGETQYF
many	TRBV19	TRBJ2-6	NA	TGTGCCAGTAGTATATCGAGCGACACCAACGTCCTGACTTTC	CASSISSDTNVLTF
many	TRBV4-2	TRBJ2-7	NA	TGTGCCAGCAGCCAAGAACCCTACGAGCAGTACTTC	CASSQEPYEQYF
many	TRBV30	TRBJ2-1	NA	TGTGCCTGGAGTGTTGGGATGGGGGATGAGCAGTTCTTC	CAWSVGMGDEQFF
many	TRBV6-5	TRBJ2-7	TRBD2	TGTGCCAGCAGTTTATCCAGCGGGAGAAGGTCCGAGCAGTACTTC	CASSLSSGRRSEQYF
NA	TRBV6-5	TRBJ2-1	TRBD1	TGTGCCAGCAGTTTAGGGGGCCTTGTTGAGCAGTTCTTC	CASSLGGLVEQFF
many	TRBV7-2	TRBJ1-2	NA	TGTGCCAGCAGCAGAAATGGGAACTATGGCTACACCTTC	CASSRNGNYGYTF
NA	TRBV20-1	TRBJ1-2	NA	TGCAGTGGACAGGACAGAGCTAACTATGGCTACACCTTC	CSGQDRANYGYTF
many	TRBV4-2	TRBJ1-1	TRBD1	TGTGCCAGCAGCCAAACAGGGGAGGTTACTGAAGCTTTCTTT	CASSQTGEVTEAFF
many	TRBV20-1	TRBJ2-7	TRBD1	TGCAGTGCTCGGGCCGGGACAGGGGGCTTCTACGAGCAGTACTTC	CSARAGTGGFYEQYF
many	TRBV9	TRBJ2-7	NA	TGTGCCAGCAGCGTTGGCAGGGGAGGGGACGAGCAGTACTTC	CASSVGRGGDEQYF
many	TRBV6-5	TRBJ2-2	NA	TGTGCCAGCAGTTTTCTGGGTACAGGGAGACGGACCGGGGAGCTGTTTTTT	CASSFLGTGRRTGELFF
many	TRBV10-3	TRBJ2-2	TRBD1	TGTGCCATCAGCCCAGACAGGGCGACGGGGGAGCTGTTTTTT	CAISPDRATGELFF
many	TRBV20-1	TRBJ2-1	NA	TGCAGTGCTAGAGATCGGGCGGGACGGGAGCAGTTCTTC	CSARDRAGREQFF